One sample yielded the 25 T cell receptor beta chains listed below, sequenced in a study of cytomegalovirus exposure and HLA in healthy donors. Researchers ran the PCR with 60 Vbeta and 13 Jbeta primers. Sequenced by immunoSEQ multiplex PCR; TCRdb stores in-frame clones only, minus some. The sample carries about 140,000 clones, 60% to 80% recorded once. Source material: PBMCs. The source is a woman aged 30 to 39 in good health and CMV-seronegative.

The chain has TRBV6-1 and TRBJ2-7, with D perhaps TRBD2 (6 bases). The V end was cut by 1 base, the J end by 5 bases, with 21 bases between. CDR1 is MNHNS and CDR2 is SASEGT in the germline V gene. The CDR3 length is 17 residues. The CDR3 nucleotides are TGTGCCAGCAGTGAAGAGATAGAGACGGAGGGGTCCGACGAGCAGTACTTC. It encodes CASSEEIETEGSDEQYF.

The rearrangement links TRBV15 to TRBJ2-5; TRBD2 matches at 15 bases. The V gene's germline CDR1 is LNHNV and CDR2 YYDKDF (reference sequence). The CDR3 is 20 amino acids. V shed 1 base, J shed 0 bases, and the junction held 9 bases outside the gene matches. CDR3: CATSRARGTSGGLYQETQYF. CDR3 coding DNA: TGTGCCACCAGCAGAGCGCGAGGGACTAGCGGGGGGCTATACCAAGAGACCCAGTACTTC.

V gene TRBV19 combines with J gene TRBJ1-1; maybe TRBD1 (5 bases). Trimming stripped 7 bases from V and 1 base from J, with 16 bases between. The germline CDR1 and CDR2 sequences are LNHDA and SQIVND (reference sequence). The CDR3 length is 15 residues. The CDR3 DNA reads as TGTGCCAGTACCCCTAGGGGTGTTGGGAACACTGAAGCTTTCTTT. Amino acids: CASTPRGVGNTEAFF.

V and J are TRBV25-1 and TRBJ1-1; the D is unclear. The CDR3 runs 13 residues. Germline V gene sequence: CDR1 MGHDK, CDR2 SYGVNS. With 3 bases removed from V and 3 bases from J, the gap between germline ends came to 8 bases. The CDR3 loop reads CASSDRSDTEAFF. For the CDR3, the DNA is TGTGCCAGCAGTGACCGTTCTGACACTGAAGCTTTCTTT.

The table lists this clone with a few counts. This CDR3 is CASSLSGQGYEQYF. The CDR3 nucleotides read TGTGCCAGCAGTTTATCGGGACAGGGCTACGAGCAGTACTTC. V usage is TRBV25-1 and J usage is TRBJ2-7, with 9 positions matching TRBD1. V shed 5 bases, J shed 3 bases, and the junction held 5 bases outside the gene matches. Germline V gene lookup returns CDR1 MGHDK and CDR2 SYGVNS. The CDR3 runs to 14 residues.

The chain employs TRBV6-5 and TRBJ2-2; D is possibly TRBD2 (5 bases). This CDR3 contains 14 residues. Trimming stripped 1 base from V and 3 bases from J, with 6 bases between. CDR1 is MNHEY, CDR2 SVGAGI, per germline. CDR3 nucleotides: TGTGCCAGCAGTTACTGGCGGGACACCGGGGAGCTGTTTTTT. Translation gives CASSYWRDTGELFF.

The chain carries TRBV12-5 and TRBJ2-7; 8 positions agree with TRBD1. J was trimmed by 0 bases and V by 2 bases; bases with no gene match: 6. CDR3 length: 16 amino acids. CDR1 LGHNT and CDR2 FRNRAP come from the germline V gene. CDR3 nucleotides: TGTGCTAGTGGTTTGCCACGGGACAGGAGCTCCTACGAGCAGTACTTC. Protein product: CASGLPRDRSSYEQYF.

This CDR3 is CASSLPWGSSRGEDEQFF. For the CDR3, the DNA is TGTGCCAGCAGCTTACCCTGGGGGAGTAGCAGGGGAGAGGATGAGCAGTTCTTC. J is TRBJ2-1 and V is TRBV11-2, with D possibly being TRBD1 (6 bases). Looked up from germline, CDR1 is SGHAT and CDR2 is FQNNGV. V lost 2 bases to trimming and J lost 8 bases, with 25 bases between them. The length of the CDR3 is 18 residues. The whole variable domain, filled in from reference TRBV11-2 and TRBJ2-1, reads EAGVAQSPRYKIIEKRQSVAFWCNPISGHATLYWYQQILGQGPKLLIQFQNNGVVDDSQLPKDRFSAERLKGVDSTLKIQPAKLEDSAVYLCASSLPWGSSRGEDEQFFGPGTRLTVL.

This chain connects TRBV7-3 to TRBJ1-1, with D perhaps matching TRBD1 (5 bases). Trimming shortened V by 0 bases and J by 1 base, and 15 bases separated the two germline ends. The CDR3 contains 17 residues. Germline CDR1 SGHTA, CDR2 FQGTGA. The CDR3 DNA sequence: TGTGCCAGCAGCTTAACGCGGGACGGCGGGAAGAACACTGAAGCTTTCTTT. As protein: CASSLTRDGGKNTEAFF.

This rearrangement joins TRBV6-1 to TRBJ2-7; 8 positions match TRBD1. Germline CDR1 is MNHNS and CDR2 is SASEGT. V was clipped by 3 bases and J by 2 bases; unmatched bases: 6. The CDR3 runs 15 residues. The CDR3, as DNA: TGTGCCAGCAGTGACGGGACAGGCCTCACCTACGAGCAGTACTTC. Translation gives CASSDGTGLTYEQYF.

This chain uses TRBV7-9 with TRBJ2-1, with a tentative D call TRBD2 (5 bases). The length of the CDR3 is 13 residues. CDR1 is SEHNR and CDR2 is FQNEAQ in the germline V gene (reference sequence). V was cut by 1 base and J by 15 bases, with 16 bases left in between. CDR3 sequence reads: CASSLVPSGGLFF. As DNA, the CDR3 is TGTGCCAGCAGCTTAGTCCCCAGCGGCGGTCTGTTCTTC.

The chain couples TRBV9 to TRBJ2-2; TRBD2 aligns across 14 bases. Germline CDR1 reads SGDLS; CDR2 reads YYNGEE. CDR3 length: 14 residues. V was clipped by 7 bases and J by 6 bases; unmatched bases: 2. The CDR3: CASSGLAGAGELFF. CDR3 nucleotides: TGTGCCAGCTCGGGACTAGCGGGGGCCGGGGAGCTGTTTTTT.

A remark on this clone: One junction end disagrees with the germline gene, perhaps due to a read error. The chain is built from TRBV7-7 and TRBJ2-2, with a possible D match to TRBD1 (6 bases). The germline V gene encodes CDR1 SSHAT and CDR2 FNYEAQ (reference sequence). The CDR3 runs to 14 residues. As DNA, the CDR3 is TGTGCTAGCAGCTCTCAGGGGCACACCGGGGAGCTGTTTTTT. Translating it yields CASSSQGHTGELFF.

This sequence joins TRBV2 and TRBJ2-7; 7 positions agree with TRBD2. CDR1 and CDR2 from the germline V gene are SNHLY and FYNNEI. The CDR3 runs to 14 residues. Unmatched junction bases numbered 9, after V lost 6 bases and J lost 4 bases. DNA of the CDR3: TGTGCCAGCAGGTCTCAGCGGGGTGGGTACGAGCAGTACTTC. This translates into CASRSQRGGYEQYF.

In this sample, this clone turned up a few times. The chain combines TRBV5-4 with TRBJ1-6; 10 bases line up with TRBD1. J gave up 8 bases and V 2 bases, and 4 bases lay outside the gene matches. Germline CDR1 is SGHNT and CDR2 is YYREEE (reference sequence). CDR3 length: 15 amino acids. The CDR3 sequence is CASSLDRGQYSPLHF. CDR3 nucleotide sequence: TGTGCCAGCAGCTTAGACAGGGGGCAGTATTCACCCCTCCACTTT.

The chain joins TRBV11-2 to TRBJ2-3, with 7 bases matching TRBD1. This CDR3 is 15 amino acids long. Trimming at V came to 4 bases and at J to 2 bases, leaving 6 bases not matched to a gene. The germline V gene encodes CDR1 SGHAT and CDR2 FQNNGV. The CDR3 DNA reads as TGTGCCAGCAGCTACAACAGGGGTACCACAGATACGCAGTATTTT. Translation gives CASSYNRGTTDTQYF.

This rearrangement joins TRBV5-5 to TRBJ1-3; D is ambiguous. The CDR3 extends over 14 amino acids. The ends were cut back, 4 bases at V and 1 base at J, with 9 bases in the middle. Germline V gene lookup returns CDR1 SGHKS and CDR2 YYEKEE (reference sequence). The CDR3 DNA sequence: TGTGCCAGCAGCAGCCCTGGTTCTGGAAACACCATATATTTT. It codes for CASSSPGSGNTIYF.

Remarks on this clone: Relative to the germline gene, one junction end is altered; a read error may explain this. Other DNA sequences in the same sample also yield this CDR3. The chain couples TRBV5-4 to TRBJ1-1, with D possibly TRBD1 on 5 matching bases. The germline gives CDR1 SGHNT, CDR2 YYREEE (reference sequence). The CDR3 totals 15 residues. The CDR3 loop reads CASSSPSQGNTEAFF. As DNA, the CDR3 is TGTGCCAGCAGCTCACCCAGTCAGGGAAACACTGAAGCCTTCTTT. Full variable domain (missing parts from reference TRBV5-4 and TRBJ1-1): ETGVTQSPTHLIKTRGQQVTLRCSSQSGHNTVSWYQQALGQGPQFIFQYYREEENGRGNFPPRFSGLQFPNYSSELNVNALELDDSALYLCASSSPSQGNTEAFFGQGTRLTVV.

This clone was picked up one time. J is TRBJ2-3 and V is TRBV11-2; no clear D. This CDR3 has 14 residues. Germline V lookup: CDR1 SGHAT, CDR2 FQNNGV. Trimming pared 3 bases from V and 4 bases from J, leaving 11 bases between. The CDR3 loop is CASSFLSQADTQYF. For the CDR3, the DNA is TGTGCCAGCAGCTTCCTCTCTCAGGCAGATACGCAGTATTTT.

The rearrangement uses TRBV11-2 and TRBJ2-7, with 7 bases that match TRBD1. V lost 1 base, J lost 4 bases, and 4 bases stayed unmatched. Germline V CDR1 and CDR2: SGHAT, FQNNGV. This CDR3 comprises 14 residues. The CDR3 protein is CASSLGGGGYEQYF. The CDR3 bases are TGTGCCAGCAGCTTAGGAGGGGGCGGGTACGAGCAGTACTTC. Full variable domain (missing parts from reference TRBV11-2 and TRBJ2-7): EAGVAQSPRYKIIEKRQSVAFWCNPISGHATLYWYQQILGQGPKLLIQFQNNGVVDDSQLPKDRFSAERLKGVDSTLKIQPAKLEDSAVYLCASSLGGGGYEQYFGPGTRLTVT.

Notes on this clone: One junction end disagrees with the germline gene, perhaps due to a read error. V usage is TRBV7-8 and J usage is TRBJ2-1; 7 bases fit TRBD1. This CDR3 spans 16 amino acids. Germline CDR1 reads SGHVS; CDR2 reads FQNEAQ. CDR3 coding DNA: TGTGCCAGCAACAGTGGACAGGAGAGCTCCTACAATGAGCAGCTCTTC. It specifies CASNSGQESSYNEQLF.

The chain links TRBV5-5 to TRBJ1-6, with D maybe TRBD1 (6 bases). Germline loops: CDR1 SGHKS, CDR2 YYEKEE (reference sequence). The CDR3 runs 15 residues. Trimming cost V 0 bases and J 7 bases, with 11 bases left between them. The CDR3 is CASSLDPGVNSPLHF. The CDR3 DNA reads TGTGCCAGCAGCTTGGACCCAGGGGTGAATTCACCCCTCCACTTT.

The chain's CDR3 is CASSFRQGDSPLHF. In nucleotides, the CDR3 is TGTGCCAGCAGCTTCCGACAGGGGGATTCACCCCTCCACTTT. J is TRBJ1-6 and V is TRBV13; 9 positions match TRBD1. The CDR3 runs 14 residues. Germline V CDR1 and CDR2: PRHDT, FYEKMQ (reference sequence). J gave up 8 bases and V 3 bases, and 2 bases lay outside the gene matches. Supplemented by reference TRBV13 and TRBJ1-6, the full variable domain reads AAGVIQSPRHLIKEKRETATLKCYPIPRHDTVYWYQQGPGQDPQFLISFYEKMQSDKGSIPDRFSAQQFSDYHSELNMSSLELGDSALYFCASSFRQGDSPLHFGNGTRLTVT.

V gene TRBV9 combines with J gene TRBJ2-1; 7 bases are a match to TRBD2. CDR3 size: 15 residues. Trimming took 4 bases from V and 2 from J; bases not matched to a gene: 6. Looked up from germline, CDR1 is SGDLS and CDR2 is YYNGEE. CDR3 residues: CASSPTGGAYNEQFF. The CDR3 bases are TGTGCCAGCAGCCCTACTGGGGGGGCCTACAATGAGCAGTTCTTC.

V usage is TRBV5-8 and J usage is TRBJ2-1, with 11 bases identical to TRBD1. Germline loops: CDR1 SGHTS, CDR2 YDEGEE. The trim removed 4 bases at V and 7 bases at J, leaving 4 bases unmatched. This CDR3 comprises 14 residues. In DNA form, the CDR3 reads TGTGCCAGCAGCCCCGGGACAGGGGGGAATGAGCAGTTCTTC. Protein product: CASSPGTGGNEQFF.